This T cell receptor beta chain was recovered during a study of blood T cells in healthy people across ages. Study as a whole: Using template switching, researchers captured about one barcoded beta molecule for each two T cells.

Turning to this clonotype: Its antigen is not known.

Through a sample-barcoded 5' primer and a J-beta primer mix, a second PCR was run for roughly 7 to 12 cycles. From the 5' RACE reads, TCRdb called clonotypes with MiXCR, one entry per CDR3 protein. The sample lists under 800,000 distinct CDR3 sequences, 40% to 45% seen once, with roughly 19% in the top ten. The study, taken as a whole, reports: It was held that the diversity estimates obtained from one million T cells were underestimates.

This TCR was sampled from a woman in her fifties or sixties in good health. The specimen sequenced was blood.

The CDR3 spells CASSPQGLAGVRQFF. The DNA of the CDR3 is TGTGCCAGCAGTCCCCAGGGACTAGCGGGAGTTCGGCAGTTCTTC. The chain carries TRBV12-3 or TRBV12-4 and TRBJ2-1, with TRBD2 identical over 14 bases. The CDR3 loop spans 15 amino acids. The ends lost 5 bases at V and 12 bases at J; junction bases unmatched: 9.